This T cell receptor (beta chain) was documented in a study of blood T cell repertoires in COVID-19. Study-wide context: The United States, Italy and Spain provided the acute and convalescent COVID-19 samples. Sources were T cells, B-cell-depleted T cells, or PBMCs; the material itself was cDNA or gDNA.

Original handling: Estimation of nucleated cell counts was performed using reference gene primer amplification. TCRdb keeps only in-frame clones here, not all; method: immunoSEQ multiplex PCR. Clone size and the V and J calls come from that table; the DNA yielded D and trimming. The sample yields about 52,000 clones, 70% to 90% seen once. CDR1 and CDR2 from the germline V gene are SGHRS and YFSETQ. CDR3 length: 17 residues. After removal of 4 bases from V and 0 bases from J, the junction contained 5 bases not matched to a gene. The sequence was obtained from a man between 65 and 79 years old with acute or convalescent COVID-19. This sequence joins TRBV5-1 and TRBJ2-6; TRBD1 matches 9 bases. The sequencing sample was made of peripheral blood. The CDR3 bases are TGCGCCAGCAGCCGGGACAGGGTTCGCTCTGGGGCCAACGTCCTGACTTTC. Protein: CASSRDRVRSGANVLTF. The whole variable domain, remainder taken from reference TRBV5-1 and TRBJ2-6, is KAGVTQTPRYLIKTRGQQVTLSCSPISGHRSVSWYQQTPGQGLQFLFEYFSETQRNKGNFPGRFSGRQFSNSRSEMNVSTLELGDSALYLCASSRDRVRSGANVLTFGAGSRLTVL.